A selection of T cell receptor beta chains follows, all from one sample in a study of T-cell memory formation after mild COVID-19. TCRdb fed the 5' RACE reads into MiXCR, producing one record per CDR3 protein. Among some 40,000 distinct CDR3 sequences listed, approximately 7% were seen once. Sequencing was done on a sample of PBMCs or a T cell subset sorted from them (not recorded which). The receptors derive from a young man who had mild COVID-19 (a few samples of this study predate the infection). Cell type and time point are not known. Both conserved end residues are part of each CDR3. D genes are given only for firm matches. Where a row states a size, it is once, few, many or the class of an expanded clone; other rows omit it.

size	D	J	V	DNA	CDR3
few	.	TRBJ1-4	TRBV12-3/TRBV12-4	TGTGCCAGCAGTTTACGTACAACTAATGAAAAACTGTTTTTT	CASSLRTTNEKLFF
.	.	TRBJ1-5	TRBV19	TGTGCCAGTTCGGGGGATGGTCAGCCCCAGCATTTT	CASSGDGQPQHF
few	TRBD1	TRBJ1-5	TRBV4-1	TGCGCCAGCAGCCGGAAGGGACAGGGGGCCGATCAGCCCCAGCATTTT	CASSRKGQGADQPQHF
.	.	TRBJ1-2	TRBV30	TGTGCCTGGAGTGTTTTTCAGAACTATGGCTACACCTTC	CAWSVFQNYGYTF
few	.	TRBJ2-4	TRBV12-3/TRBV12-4	TGTGCCAGCAGTTTGGGTTCGGTCAAAAACATTCAGTACTTC	CASSLGSVKNIQYF
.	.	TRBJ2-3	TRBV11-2	TGTGCCAGCAGCTTACCCCGCCGGACCGGGGCAGATACGCAGTATTTT	CASSLPRRTGADTQYF
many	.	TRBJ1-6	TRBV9	TGTGCCAGCAGCGAAAGCTCCTATAATTCACCCCTCCACTTT	CASSESSYNSPLHF
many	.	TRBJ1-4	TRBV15	TGTGCCACCAGTCCGAGGACGGGAGAAAAACTGTTTTTT	CATSPRTGEKLFF
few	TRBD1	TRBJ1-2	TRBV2	TGTGCCAGCATGAAGGGCCAGGGGGATGGCTACACCTTC	CASMKGQGDGYTF
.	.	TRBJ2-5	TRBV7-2	TGTGCCAGCAGCCCCCCGGGGGGCGGGGGACAAGAGACCCAGTACTTC	CASSPPGGGGQETQYF
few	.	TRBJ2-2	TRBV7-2	TGTGCCAGCAGCTTACTACCCGGGGAGCTGTTTTTT	CASSLLPGELFF
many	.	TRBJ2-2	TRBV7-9	TGTGCCGCAGATTCTGAAGCCGGCTCCGGGGAGCTGTTTTTT	CAADSEAGSGELFF
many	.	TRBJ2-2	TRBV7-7	TGTGCCAGCAGCTTACGGAACACCGGGGAGCTGTTTTTT	CASSLRNTGELFF
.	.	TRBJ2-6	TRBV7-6	TGTGCCAGCAGCTTAGCAGGCGGGATTACATCTGGGGCCAACGTCCTGACTTTC	CASSLAGGITSGANVLTF
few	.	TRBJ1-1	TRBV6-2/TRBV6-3	TGTGCCAGCAGTTACAGGGGAGGTCGGAGGCTGAACACTGAAGCTTTCTTT	CASSYRGGRRLNTEAFF
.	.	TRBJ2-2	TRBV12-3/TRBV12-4	TGTGCCAGCACCCAATCAGCGAACACCGGGGAGCTGTTTTTT	CASTQSANTGELFF
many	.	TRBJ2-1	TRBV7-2	TGTGCCAGCAGCCCTGGGGACCGCCCAAATGAGCAGTTCTTC	CASSPGDRPNEQFF
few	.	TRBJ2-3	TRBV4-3	TGCGCCAGCAGCCCAATGGAGAGGGGGGAGAGCACAGATACGCAGTATTTT	CASSPMERGESTDTQYF
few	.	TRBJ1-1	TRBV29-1	TGCAGCGTTCACGGACAGAACACTGAAGCTTTCTTT	CSVHGQNTEAFF
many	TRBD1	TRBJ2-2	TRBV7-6	TGTGCCAGCCGTGGGGACAGGGTCCCCACCGGGGAGCTGTTTTTT	CASRGDRVPTGELFF
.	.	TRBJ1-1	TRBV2	TGTGCCAGCTTCGACGGGGGGGTAAAGACTGAAGCTTTCTTT	CASFDGGVKTEAFF
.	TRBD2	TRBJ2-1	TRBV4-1	TGCGCCAGCAGCCAGGCAGCGGGAGAGCTCTACAATGAGCAGTTCTTC	CASSQAAGELYNEQFF
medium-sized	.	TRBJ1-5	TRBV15	TGTGCCACCAGCAGAAACGTAAGGCAGGCCCAGCATTTT	CATSRNVRQAQHF
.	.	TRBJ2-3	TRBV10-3	TGTGCCATCAGTGAGTCGGCAGATACGCAGTATTTT	CAISESADTQYF
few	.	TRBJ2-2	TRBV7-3	TGTGCCAGCAGCTTATCGCGCGGGGAGCTGTTTTTT	CASSLSRGELFF
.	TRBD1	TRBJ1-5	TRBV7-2	TGTGCCAGCACCCTAGACGGGACAGGGGCATATAGCAATCAGCCCCAGCATTTT	CASTLDGTGAYSNQPQHF
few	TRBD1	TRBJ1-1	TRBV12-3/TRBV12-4	TGTGCCAGCAGCCCACAGGGGAGCAACACTGAAGCTTTCTTT	CASSPQGSNTEAFF
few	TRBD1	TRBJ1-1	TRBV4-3	TGCGCCAGCAGCGCCGGGACAGGGAGAGGTTACACTGAAGCTTTCTTT	CASSAGTGRGYTEAFF
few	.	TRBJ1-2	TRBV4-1	TGCGCCAGCAGCCGCCCATTAGGAGGGGCGAACTATGGCTACACCTTC	CASSRPLGGANYGYTF
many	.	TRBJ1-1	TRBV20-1	TGCAGTGCTACTTACCCTTCGATCGTCGCTGAAGCTTTCTTT	CSATYPSIVAEAFF
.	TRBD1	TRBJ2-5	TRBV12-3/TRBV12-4	TGTGCCAGCGGCGGACAGGGCGTAGGAGAGACCCAGTACTTC	CASGGQGVGETQYF